A selection of T cell receptor beta chains follows, all from one sample in a study of blood T cell repertoires in COVID-19. TCRdb's copy holds only in-frame clones and misses some; the assay was immunoSEQ multiplex PCR. The sample shows roughly 180,000 clones, 81% of them seen only once. The material sequenced was peripheral blood. These receptors all come from a woman older than 75 with COVID-19, enrolled during active disease. Each CDR3 is given with its conserved first and last residue. The D gene is left open where the match is weak. Size values are once, few and many counts, or a class for expanded clones, and some rows have none.

d_call	clone_size	v_call	j_call	cdr3_aa	cdr3_nt
TRBD2	.	TRBV6-6	TRBJ2-5	CASSPSGGGTQYF	TGTGCCAGCAGCCCCAGCGGGGGAGGGACCCAGTACTTC
.	.	TRBV6-5	TRBJ1-4	CASSSNLEWGQKLFF	TGTGCCAGCAGTTCAAACCTTGAATGGGGCCAAAAACTGTTTTTT
.	.	TRBV2	TRBJ1-6	CASSGNTYNSPLHF	TGTGCCAGCAGTGGAAACACCTATAATTCACCCCTCCACTTT
.	.	TRBV6-5	TRBJ1-6	CASSYFIPRGNSPLHF	TGTGCCAGCAGTTACTTCATCCCCAGAGGGAATTCACCCCTCCACTTT
.	.	TRBV12-3/TRBV12-4	TRBJ2-3	CASSWEAADTQYF	TGTGCCAGCAGTTGGGAAGCGGCAGATACGCAGTATTTT
.	.	TRBV3-1/TRBV3-2	TRBJ2-5	CASSPGSRGWIPSQETQYF	TGTGCCAGCAGCCCCGGCTCAAGGGGTTGGATCCCTTCTCAAGAGACCCAGTACTTC
.	.	TRBV11-2	TRBJ2-7	CASSLGAGVGEQYF	TGTGCCAGCAGCTTAGGCGCAGGGGTGGGAGAGCAGTACTTC
.	few	TRBV6-5	TRBJ1-2	CASSSSYSNYGYTF	TGTGCCAGCAGTTCCTCTTACAGTAACTATGGCTACACCTTC
TRBD1	.	TRBV5-1	TRBJ1-2	CASSLDGTAYGYTF	TGCGCCAGCAGCTTGGACGGGACAGCCTATGGCTACACCTTC
TRBD1	.	TRBV12-5	TRBJ1-1	CASGLGQGMNTEAFF	TGTGCTAGTGGTTTGGGACAGGGGATGAACACTGAAGCTTTCTTT
.	.	TRBV7-2	TRBJ1-2	CASSPGQHGYTF	TGTGCCAGCAGCCCCGGACAACATGGCTACACCTTC
TRBD1	few	TRBV5-5	TRBJ2-4	CASSLSGTEVNIQYF	TGTGCCAGCAGCTTGTCCGGGACAGAAGTAAACATTCAGTACTTC
TRBD1	.	TRBV6-5	TRBJ2-2	CANGQENTGELFF	TGTGCCAACGGACAGGAGAACACCGGGGAGCTGTTTTTT
TRBD2	.	TRBV11-2	TRBJ2-1	CASSLTSGPYNEQFF	TGTGCCAGCAGCCTCACTAGCGGGCCTTACAATGAGCAGTTCTTC
.	.	TRBV19	TRBJ1-4	CASNGDFATNEKLFF	TGTGCCAGTAACGGGGACTTTGCAACTAATGAAAAACTGTTTTTT
TRBD2	once	TRBV29-1	TRBJ2-1	CSVRSGRDEQFF	TGCAGCGTTCGTAGCGGGAGAGATGAGCAGTTCTTC
.	.	TRBV21-1	TRBJ1-5	CASSKDGEGGWPQHF	TGTGCCAGCAGCAAAGATGGGGAGGGGGGCTGGCCCCAGCATTTT
TRBD1	.	TRBV9	TRBJ2-7	CASSVEPGGGYEQYF	TGTGCCAGCAGCGTAGAGCCAGGGGGCGGGTACGAGCAGTACTTC
.	once	TRBV30	TRBJ2-1	CAWSVHQGLLNEQFF	TGTGCCTGGAGTGTACACCAGGGATTACTCAATGAGCAGTTCTTC
.	.	TRBV9	TRBJ2-2	CASTPDERRPGELFF	TGTGCCAGCACCCCTGACGAGAGGCGGCCCGGGGAGCTGTTTTTT
.	.	TRBV9	TRBJ2-7	CASSVGAGTYEQYF	TGTGCCAGCAGCGTAGGGGCGGGGACCTACGAGCAGTACTTC
.	.	TRBV7-2	TRBJ1-2	CASSLFKGDGYTF	TGTGCCAGCAGCTTATTTAAAGGGGATGGCTACACCTTC
.	few	TRBV29-1	TRBJ2-3	CSVVGAAGTDTQYF	TGCAGCGTTGTTGGAGCGGCGGGGACAGATACGCAGTATTTT
.	.	TRBV7-2	TRBJ1-4	CASSALGHEKLFF	TGTGCCAGCAGCGCATTGGGGCATGAAAAACTGTTTTTT
.	.	TRBV29-1	TRBJ1-1	CSAVDRTEAFF	TGCAGCGCCGTCGACAGGACCGAAGCTTTCTTT
TRBD2	.	TRBV7-6	TRBJ2-5	CASSLVVAGAGETQYF	TGTGCCAGCAGCTTAGTAGTAGCGGGAGCTGGAGAGACCCAGTACTTC
.	few	TRBV6-6	TRBJ2-7	CASSPRTASYEQYF	TGTGCCAGCAGTCCACGGACAGCTAGTTACGAGCAGTACTTC
TRBD2	.	TRBV5-1	TRBJ2-3	CASSPLLAGPTDTQYF	TGCGCCAGCAGCCCCCTACTAGCGGGACCCACAGATACGCAGTATTTT
TRBD1	.	TRBV4-2	TRBJ2-2	CASKRTGGTGELFF	TGTGCCAGCAAAAGGACAGGCGGCACCGGGGAGCTGTTTTTT
TRBD2	.	TRBV28	TRBJ2-3	CASSFPLAGVDTQYF	TGTGCCAGCAGTTTCCCCCTAGCGGGAGTTGATACGCAGTATTTT
.	.	TRBV27	TRBJ1-2	CASSLSWQSVYGYTF	TGTGCCAGCAGTTTATCCTGGCAGTCCGTCTATGGCTACACCTTC
.	.	TRBV6-6	TRBJ2-2	CASSHPQGTKGTGELFF	TGTGCCAGCAGTCACCCCCAAGGGACAAAGGGAACCGGGGAGCTGTTTTTT
TRBD2	few	TRBV19	TRBJ2-1	CASSILAGLNNEQFF	TGTGCCAGTAGTATCCTAGCGGGCCTAAACAATGAGCAGTTCTTC
.	.	TRBV11-3	TRBJ2-3	CASSLVGSPGDTQYF	TGTGCCAGCAGCTTAGTCGGTTCCCCGGGGGATACGCAGTATTTT
.	.	TRBV6-1	TRBJ1-1	CASSESVFEAFF	TGTGCCAGCAGTGAATCGGTATTTGAAGCTTTCTTT
.	.	TRBV30	TRBJ1-2	CAWNPGQPYGYTF	TGTGCCTGGAACCCCGGACAGCCCTATGGCTACACCTTC
TRBD1	.	TRBV7-9	TRBJ1-1	CASRKLWDRVNTEAFF	TGTGCCAGCAGAAAGCTATGGGACAGGGTGAACACTGAAGCTTTCTTT
.	.	TRBV9	TRBJ2-5	CASSVGGGQETQYF	TGTGCCAGCAGCGTCGGGGGAGGCCAAGAGACCCAGTACTTC
.	few	TRBV10-3	TRBJ1-1	CAISGTSEAFF	TGTGCCATCAGTGGAACGAGTGAAGCTTTCTTT
TRBD1	.	TRBV14	TRBJ2-1	CASSQVGQGIWNEQFF	TGTGCCAGCAGCCAAGTCGGACAGGGTATATGGAATGAGCAGTTCTTC
.	.	TRBV18	TRBJ1-5	CASSLGSSKTQHF	TGTGCCAGCTCACTCGGGAGTTCTAAGACCCAGCATTTT
TRBD2	.	TRBV15	TRBJ2-2	CATSRPGLAGTGELFF	TGTGCCACCAGCAGACCGGGACTAGCGGGCACCGGGGAGCTGTTTTTT
.	.	TRBV29-1	TRBJ1-1	CSATKGRWDTEAFF	TGCAGCGCCACCAAGGGGCGGTGGGACACTGAAGCTTTCTTT
.	once	TRBV11-2	TRBJ2-1	CASSFGQSSYNEQFF	TGTGCCAGCAGCTTTGGGCAGAGCTCCTACAATGAGCAGTTCTTC
.	.	TRBV5-6	TRBJ2-7	CASRPTGHYGEQYF	TGTGCCAGCAGGCCTACAGGTCACTATGGCGAGCAGTACTTC